The sequence of this T cell receptor (beta chain) was determined in a study of T-cell reconstitution after alpha-beta-depleted transplantation in children. J lost 2 bases, V lost 6 bases, and 6 bases had no gene match. CDR3 length: 13 amino acids. The germline gives CDR1 SQVTM, CDR2 ANQGSEA. The study's findings and limits: T-cell numbers and diversity, one year after transplant, stemmed largely from T cells that were newly produced. Expanded graft clones numbering several hundred reportedly gave rise to alpha-beta T cells about two months after transplant. Surviving recipient T cells and thymic progenitors accounted for the high day-60 TCRbeta diversity observed in some patients.

The table lists this clonotype with a few counts. The antigen remains unidentified. Unique molecular identifiers were used in preparing the TCRbeta library. One entry per CDR3 protein results from TCRdb running MiXCR on the PCR reads. The table lists fewer than 700,000 distinct CDR3 sequences, 10% to 15% of them singletons. This TCR derives from a male patient between 5 and 17 years old who had a stem cell transplant for acute myeloid leukemia, so the T cells may come from the graft donor. The starting material was PBMCs, mostly from graft donor cells, obtained 360 days after TCRalphabeta/CD19-depleted stem cell transplant. This chain links TRBV29-1 with TRBJ1-2; 7 bases fit TRBD1. CDR3: CSVAGTDNYGYTF. The CDR3 DNA sequence: TGCAGCGTCGCCGGGACAGACAACTATGGCTACACCTTC.